A selection of T cell receptor beta chains follows, all from one sample in a study of T cells in Graves' hyperthyroidism and ophthalmopathy. TCRdb reprocessed the multiplex PCR reads with MiXCR, giving one entry per CDR3 protein. The sample includes about 380,000 distinct CDR3 sequences, less than 15% of them seen just once. The sequencing input was blood. Every receptor here comes from a man younger than 45 with Graves' hyperthyroidism that later progressed to Graves' ophthalmopathy. Each CDR3 is given with its conserved first and last residue. D genes are given only for firm matches. A clone size is listed for some rows: how often the clone was seen (once, few, many), or a class if it is expanded.

V	size	D	J	DNA	CDR3
TRBV18	NA	NA	TRBJ1-4	TGTGCCAGCTCACCAGGGACGTCAACTAATGAAAAACTGTTTTTT	CASSPGTSTNEKLFF
TRBV20-1	NA	NA	TRBJ1-6	TGCAGTGCTAGGCCGGAAAGCTCCTATAATTCACCCCTCCACTTT	CSARPESSYNSPLHF
TRBV7-9	NA	NA	TRBJ1-1	TGTGCCAGCAGCTCCGGCCCTCTGGAGGCTTTCTTT	CASSSGPLEAFF
TRBV29-1	NA	TRBD1	TRBJ1-4	TGCAGCGTTAAAACCGGGACAGGGAATGAAAAACTGTTTTTT	CSVKTGTGNEKLFF
TRBV4-1	NA	TRBD1	TRBJ2-5	TGCGCCAGCAGCCAAACGACAGGGGGGGGAGAGACCCAGTACTTC	CASSQTTGGGETQYF
TRBV28	many	NA	TRBJ1-2	TGTGCCAGCAGTCCCGGGCTCCGAACATCGAACTATGGCTACACCTTC	CASSPGLRTSNYGYTF
TRBV30	NA	NA	TRBJ2-3	TGTGCCTGGAGTGGGTGGGGGGGCCTTCGCACAGATACGCAGTATTTT	CAWSGWGGLRTDTQYF
TRBV7-9	NA	TRBD1	TRBJ1-6	TGCGCCAGCAGCCAAGATGGGACAGGGGCATCACCCCTCCACTTT	CASSQDGTGASPLHF
TRBV3-1	NA	TRBD1	TRBJ1-5	TGTGCCAGCAGCCCCGATCGGGACAGGGGTAGCAATCAGCCCCAGCATTTT	CASSPDRDRGSNQPQHF
TRBV27	NA	TRBD2	TRBJ2-1	TGTGCCAGCAGTTTACTAGCGGGGTTGTCCAATGAGCAGTTCTTC	CASSLLAGLSNEQFF
TRBV7-8	many	NA	TRBJ1-1	TGTGCCAGCAGCTACGGCGGCCTCAGGTACTCGAACACTGAAGCTTTCTTT	CASSYGGLRYSNTEAFF
TRBV2	many	NA	TRBJ1-1	TGTGCCAGCAGTCTACAGGGTGTGGGCACTGAAGCTTTCTTT	CASSLQGVGTEAFF
TRBV11-2	many	NA	TRBJ2-7	TGTGCCAGCAGCCCTCCGGGCGAGCAGTACTTC	CASSPPGEQYF
TRBV29-1	few	TRBD2	TRBJ2-2	TGCAGCGTTGTTGCGGGGGGCCCGAACACCGGGGAGCTGTTTTTT	CSVVAGGPNTGELFF
TRBV2	many	NA	TRBJ2-5	TGTGCCAGCATGCCTGTGGGAGAGACCCAGTACTTC	CASMPVGETQYF
TRBV12-3/TRBV12-4	many	TRBD1	TRBJ1-4	TGTGCCAGCAGTTTAAGAGACAGGGGTGAAAAACTGTTTTTT	CASSLRDRGEKLFF
TRBV6-4	once	NA	TRBJ2-5	TGTGCCAGCAGTGACACCCACACCCGGGACTACCAAGAGACCCAGTACTTC	CASSDTHTRDYQETQYF
TRBV4-1	NA	NA	TRBJ1-2	TGCGCCAGCAGCCAAGGGGAGTTCAATAACTATGGCTACACCTTC	CASSQGEFNNYGYTF